This T cell receptor beta chain appears in the sequencing data of a study of molecular identifiers for immune sequencing clone quantification (dated by TCRdb to between 2017 and 2018). Regarding the study in general: For a replicate experiment, RNA from around 20,000 or 99,000 naive CD8 T cells was divided into five aliquots, and four of the five aliquots were sequenced. This methods study used CD8 T cells to benchmark TCR RNA copy counting and molecular-identifier clustering-based TCR repertoire sequencing (MIDCIRS). Overall results and qualifications from the work: In CMV-specific effector cells, clones with more than 20 RNA copies contained over 97% of molecules, whereas in naive cells such clones contained under 1% of molecules. Spiked-in Jurkat TCR RNA (around 9 copies' worth), which is not part of the donor repertoire, was contained in the naive libraries. Identical TCR molecules sharing a barcode could cause highly expanded clone sizes to be underestimated. Approximately 3 recovered TCR RNA copies per cell were obtained by modeling, versus about 10 by digital PCR, implying a capture efficiency of 30% to 35%. When barcode sub-clustering was not used, chimeric consensus sequences inflated TCR diversity, with chimeras reaching as high as 47%. Spiked-in Jurkat TCR RNA equivalent to a single cell was reported to be detectable even among one million naive CD8 T cells.

The protocol used for the library was PCR. This sample was sequenced with an Illumina HiSeq 4000. Bulk TCR libraries were generated as previously described, with the TCR primers listed in Table S5 used. The Qiagen AllPrep DNA/RNA kit was used to purify total RNA. Reads from multiple sequencing runs of the same library were pooled before analysis. In the authors' own workflow: Reads were retained only if the reads had an exact TCR constant sequence, and the retained reads were trimmed to 150 nt and grouped according to their 12-nt molecular barcodes. Within each barcode group, reads were sub-clustered at a 15% Levenshtein threshold, and quality-weighted consensus sequences were built per RNA molecule. Non-functional sequences were excluded, and lower-count sequences lying one edit away from another sequence were also excluded. Barcode sub-clusters with fewer than 20% of the maximum read count were removed, based on fitting two negative binomial distributions. TCRdb trimmed the raw reads at Q25, called clones with MiXCR and kept productive beta chains. Identical CDR3 protein sequences are pooled into one entry, listed with their most common genes and DNA. TCRdb, not the authors, supplied the V and J calls. Present in this sample are 300,000 to 350,000 distinct CDR3 sequences, about 22% of which were seen just once. Of the sample, approximately 0.84% is held by the ten largest clones.

A remark on this clonotype: The clone's antigen remains unknown. Within one base of it there is no much larger clone, and no base qualities were kept.

Looking up the germline V gene yields CDR1 SGDLS and CDR2 YYNGEE. V and J lose 4 bases and 0 bases, and a span of 11 bases separates them. The CDR3 measures 15 amino acids from cysteine to phenylalanine. Only the CDR3 DNA is retained, 45 bases long and in frame from the first base. Naive CD8 T cell libraries were made from 20,000 to 1,000,000 sorted cells using 10%, 30% or 50% of purified RNA. Naive CD8 T cells, defined as CD8+CD4-CCR7+CD45RA+, were FACS-sorted into RLT Plus buffer on a BD FACSAria II. Detection sensitivity was tested by spiking Jurkat RNA equal to roughly 9 TCR copies' worth into samples containing 20,000-1,000,000 naive CD8 T cells. CD8 T cells were enriched using RosetteSep CD8+ T Cell Enrichment Cocktail and Ficoll-Paque, and the enriched cells then underwent ACK red cell lysis.

Source material: naive CD8+ T cells from blood, with Jurkat cell RNA spiked in. According to the study, the label for this sample's cell subset or site signals: FACS-sorted CD8+CD4-CCR7+CD45RA+ naive T cells. This TCR derives from a human donor in good health. Some libraries in this study had Jurkat cell RNA spiked in. The rearrangement joined TRBV9 to TRBJ1-3, with a weak D call of TRBD1 (5 bases match). The CDR3 protein sequence reads: CASSPWGVSGNTIYF. The sequence in DNA is TGTGCCAGCAGCCCCTGGGGGGTCTCTGGAAACACCATATATTTT.